One sample yielded the 30 T cell receptor beta chains listed below, sequenced in a study of naive and memory T cell subsets. The SP2 primer and nested alpha and beta constant region primers amplified ligated cDNA in four rounds. Via MiXCR, TCRdb re-called the UMI-ligation and nested PCR reads, giving one row per CDR3 protein. The sample holds tens of thousands of distinct CDR3 sequences; roughly 11% are singletons and the top ten take roughly 3.6%. Stated treatment: skin biopsy from PPD injection site in Mantoux-positive individual. A UMI-containing oligonucleotide was joined by 3' ligation to the TCR cDNA template. This specimen consisted of skin, obtained from a tuberculin skin test site. The source is an adult in good health.

This clonotype was seen ten or more times. The chain uses TRBV28 and TRBJ2-1; possibly TRBD1 for D (5 bases). The CDR3 loop spans 15 amino acids. The germline V gene encodes CDR1 MDHEN and CDR2 SYDVKM. V was trimmed by 3 bases and J by 3 bases, leaving 12 bases between them. The CDR3 loop is CASSFRQIHYNEQFF. The CDR3 bases are TGTGCCAGCAGTTTTCGACAGATACACTACAATGAGCAGTTCTTC.

This chain joins TRBV29-1 and TRBJ1-1, with D perhaps matching TRBD1 (6 bases). Germline values: CDR1 SQVTM, CDR2 ANQGSEA. Trimming removed 0 bases from V and 6 bases from J, with 11 bases in between. CDR3 length: 13 residues. The CDR3 spells CSVEDRRGAEAFF. The DNA of the CDR3 is TGCAGCGTTGAAGATCGCAGGGGCGCTGAAGCTTTCTTT.

This clonotype was observed many times. The genes are TRBV6-6 and TRBJ2-5; 7 nucleotides agree with TRBD1. The V gene's germline CDR1 is MNHNY and CDR2 SVGAGI (reference sequence). The V and J ends lost 8 bases and 4 bases, in that order; junction bases with no gene match: 7. This CDR3 has 13 residues. The CDR3 is CASCSNRGETQYF. In DNA, the CDR3 is TGTGCCAGCTGTTCCAACAGGGGAGAGACCCAGTACTTC.

This clonotype was recorded at least ten times. This chain connects TRBV7-2 to TRBJ1-6; the D gene is possibly TRBD1 (5 bases). Germline CDR1 is SGHTA and CDR2 is FQGNSA. The CDR3 runs 16 residues. Trimming took off 3 bases at V and 1 base at J, with 10 bases between the two ends. CDR3 amino acids: CASSLQGRSYNSPLHF. The CDR3 DNA reads as TGTGCCAGCAGCTTGCAGGGAAGGTCCTATAATTCACCCCTCCACTTT.

This chain joins TRBV7-2 and TRBJ2-7, with D perhaps TRBD1 (5 bases). This CDR3 is 16 amino acids long. Trimming left V 2 bases short and J 3 bases short, with 17 bases between. Looked up from germline, CDR1 is SGHTA and CDR2 is FQGNSA. The CDR3 spells CASSLLPRAENYEQYF. CDR3 in DNA: TGTGCCAGCAGCTTATTGCCCAGGGCCGAGAACTACGAGCAGTACTTC.

This clonotype rates as medium-sized. The chain combines TRBV24-1 with TRBJ2-1; TRBD2 agrees at 10 bases. The V gene end was trimmed by 3 bases and the J gene end by 0 bases; junction bases not matched to a gene: 4. The CDR3 runs to 17 residues. Per the germline V gene, CDR1 is KGHDR and CDR2 is SFDVKD. CDR3 residues: CATSDVAGGSSYNEQFF. CDR3 DNA: TGTGCCACCAGTGATGTAGCGGGAGGCAGCTCCTACAATGAGCAGTTCTTC.

V gene TRBV2 combines with J gene TRBJ1-2; TRBD1 agrees at 12 bases. Unmatched junction bases numbered 10, after V lost 7 bases and J lost 7 bases. CDR1 is SNHLY and CDR2 is FYNNEI in the germline V gene. The CDR3 extends over 15 amino acids. CDR3 sequence: CASNPRDRGHRGYTF. The DNA for the CDR3 is TGTGCCAGCAATCCCCGGGACAGGGGGCATCGTGGCTACACCTTC.

Ten or more counts support this clonotype. V is TRBV28 and J is TRBJ2-1, with 12 bases lining up with TRBD2. Per germline, CDR1 MDHEN and CDR2 SYDVKM. The CDR3 runs to 17 residues. Germline trimming cut 6 bases from V and 4 bases from J; bases unmatched to any gene: 10. CDR3 region: CASSRTSGRRGYNEQFF. The CDR3, as DNA: TGTGCCAGCAGCCGAACTAGCGGGAGGAGAGGTTACAATGAGCAGTTCTTC. Full variable domain (remainder filled in from reference TRBV28 and TRBJ2-1): DVKVTQSSRYLVKRTGEKVFLECVQDMDHENMFWYRQDPGLGLRLIYFSYDVKMKEKGDIPEGYSVSREKKERFSLILESASTNQTSMYLCASSRTSGRRGYNEQFFGPGTRLTVL.

This clonotype was detected many times. The chain combines TRBV4-1 with TRBJ2-1, with D uncertain. Germline-derived CDR1 and CDR2 are MGHRA and YSYEKL. CDR3 length: 13 residues. Trimming cost V 1 base and J 9 bases, with 10 bases left between them. The CDR3, as DNA: TGCGCCAGCAGCCAAGTTCCGGGTGTTGAGCAGTTCTTC. It encodes CASSQVPGVEQFF.

The CDR3 sequence: CASSLGTGGFF. CDR3 in DNA: TGTGCCAGCAGCCTTGGGACAGGCGGTTTCTTT. The genes are TRBV11-1 and TRBJ1-1; 8 bases are shared with TRBD1. Looked up from germline, CDR1 is SGHAT and CDR2 is FQDESV (reference sequence). The CDR3 consists of 11 residues. The junction had 6 bases not matched to a gene; V was cut back by 5 bases and J by 13 bases.

This clonotype has at least ten counts. The chain couples TRBV20-1 to TRBJ1-5, with a weak D call TRBD1 (6 bases). With 0 bases removed from V and 2 bases from J, the gap between germline ends came to 14 bases. The CDR3 is made up of 16 amino acids. Germline CDR1 reads DFQATT; CDR2 reads SNEGSKA (reference sequence). Here the CDR3 DNA reads TGCAGTGCTAGAGATGTGGGGGGCGAGGGCAATCAGCCCCAGCATTTT. This gives the protein CSARDVGGEGNQPQHF.

This chain joins TRBV12-3 or TRBV12-4 and TRBJ2-2, with 7 positions matching TRBD1. The CDR3 runs 18 residues. V lost 2 bases, J lost 4 bases, and 13 bases stayed unmatched. The CDR3: CASSLTTGLNGATGELFF. Written as DNA, the CDR3 is TGTGCCAGCAGTTTAACGACAGGGTTAAATGGGGCCACCGGGGAGCTGTTTTTT.

This clonotype showed up just a few times. The V and J genes are TRBV3-1 and TRBJ1-2, with TRBD1 matching 7 bases. This CDR3 spans 16 amino acids. With 4 bases clipped from V and 5 bases from J, the junction kept 13 bases outside the gene matches. Germline V CDR1 and CDR2: LGHDT, YNNKEL (reference sequence). CDR3 sequence (DNA): TGTGCCAGCAGCCCCTCGGACAGGTTAAAGGTATATGGCTACACCTTC. Its translation: CASSPSDRLKVYGYTF. The full variable domain, in which reference TRBV3-1 and TRBJ1-2 provide the parts outside the CDR3, is DTAVSQTPKYLVTQMGNDKSIKCEQNLGHDTMYWYKQDSKKFLKIMFSYNNKELIINETVPNRFSPKSPDKAHLNLHINSLELGDSAVYFCASSPSDRLKVYGYTFGSGTRLTVV.

This clonotype was seen at least ten times. The chain couples TRBV28 to TRBJ2-3; 11 nucleotides agree with TRBD2. This CDR3 has 15 amino acids. V shed 5 bases, J shed 4 bases, and the junction held 5 bases outside the gene matches. CDR1 and CDR2 (germline): MDHEN, SYDVKM. Here the CDR3 DNA reads TGTGCCAGCAGTCCAATACTAGCGGGAGCAGATACGCAGTATTTT. It encodes CASSPILAGADTQYF.

V usage is TRBV6-4 and J usage is TRBJ2-2; perhaps TRBD1 as D (6 bases). Trimming left V 5 bases short and J 13 bases short, with 20 bases between. The germline V gene has CDR1 MRHNA and CDR2 SNTAGT. The CDR3 consists of 14 residues. In DNA form, the CDR3 reads TGTGCCAGCAGTCCTGCAGGGGCGGGCGGATGGCTGTTTTTT. It specifies CASSPAGAGGWLFF.

Ten or more counts support this clonotype. The CDR3 DNA reads TGCAGTGCCCGCCCCGAAGGGGTTGGCTACGAGCAGTACTTC. Residues: CSARPEGVGYEQYF. The chain has TRBV20-1 and TRBJ2-7; the D gene is possibly TRBD1 (5 bases). This CDR3 region has 14 residues. Germline CDR1 reads DFQATT; CDR2 reads SNEGSKA (reference sequence). V gave up 6 bases and J gave up 3 bases, with 18 bases separating them.

The rearrangement joins TRBV27 to TRBJ1-2; D is uncertain. This CDR3 comprises 17 residues. CDR1 is MNHEY and CDR2 is SMNVEV in the germline V gene (reference sequence). The ends were cut back, 4 bases at V and 3 bases at J, with 21 bases in the middle. CDR3 nucleotide sequence: TGTGCCAGCAGTTCTTTTTACCCCCCCAGGCGAGACTATGGCTACACCTTC. It translates to CASSSFYPPRRDYGYTF.

The chain joins TRBV27 to TRBJ2-7; 7 positions match TRBD2. The CDR3 loop spans 15 amino acids. Germline V gene lookup returns CDR1 MNHEY and CDR2 SMNVEV (reference sequence). With 5 bases clipped from V and 4 bases from J, the junction kept 11 bases outside the gene matches. The CDR3 nucleotides read TGTGCCAGCAGTATGAGACTAAGCGGGGAATACGAGCAGTACTTC. Translation gives CASSMRLSGEYEQYF.

This clonotype showed up just a few times. V is TRBV7-2 and J is TRBJ2-1; 11 bases agree with TRBD2. V lost 10 bases, J lost 6 bases, and 11 bases stayed unmatched. CDR1 and CDR2 from the germline V gene are SGHTA and FQGNSA. This CDR3 has 15 amino acids. The CDR3 protein is CATASGRTGGNEQFF. CDR3 nucleotides: TGTGCCACGGCTAGCGGGAGGACCGGCGGCAATGAGCAGTTCTTC.

This clonotype was seen a few times. The rearrangement links TRBV6-1 to TRBJ1-5, with D uncertain. CDR1 and CDR2 from the germline V gene are MNHNS and SASEGT. V lost 0 bases, J lost 4 bases, and 13 bases lay in between. The CDR3 totals 16 residues. The CDR3 DNA follows: TGTGCCAGCAGTGAAGCGCCCGCGACTCCAAATCAGCCCCAGCATTTT. This encodes CASSEAPATPNQPQHF.

The chain couples TRBV20-1 to TRBJ1-1; possible D gene TRBD1, 5 bases. Germline V gene lookup returns CDR1 DFQATT and CDR2 SNEGSKA (reference sequence). V was pared by 1 base and J by 2 bases, with 14 bases between. CDR3 length equals 15 residues. CDR3 nucleotides: TGCAGTGCTAGAGGACAGCCGGAATCTAACACTGAAGCTTTCTTT. As protein: CSARGQPESNTEAFF.

In its sample, this clonotype was seen many times. This chain connects TRBV7-6 to TRBJ2-3, with 7 bases matching TRBD2. This CDR3 spans 14 amino acids. The germline V gene has CDR1 SGHVS and CDR2 FNYEAQ. Germline trimming cut 1 base from V and 4 bases from J; bases unmatched to any gene: 2. This CDR3 is CASSLGGLPDTQYF. CDR3 sequence (DNA): TGTGCCAGCAGCTTAGGGGGACTACCAGATACGCAGTATTTT.

The chain joins TRBV11-1 to TRBJ2-1; 11 positions match TRBD2. This CDR3 comprises 14 residues. The germline V gene encodes CDR1 SGHAT and CDR2 FQDESV (reference sequence). With 10 bases clipped from V and 5 bases from J, the junction kept 7 bases outside the gene matches. CDR3 coding DNA: TGTGCCACTAGCCAACTAGCGGGGGACAATGAGCAGTTCTTC. It translates to CATSQLAGDNEQFF.

This clonotype was recorded a few times. The chain recombines TRBV12-3 or TRBV12-4 with TRBJ1-1; D is uncertain. Trimming removed 5 bases from V and 11 bases from J, with 15 bases in between. This CDR3 region has 12 residues. CDR3 sequence: CASSLNPGSAFF. CDR3 nucleotide sequence: TGTGCCAGCAGTCTTAACCCCGGGAGCGCTTTCTTT.

V gene TRBV11-2 combines with J gene TRBJ2-6; 8 bases are a match to TRBD1. V shed 4 bases, J shed 4 bases, and the junction held 6 bases outside the gene matches. The CDR3 is made up of 16 amino acids. CDR1 and CDR2 from the germline V gene are SGHAT and FQNNGV. CDR3 bases: TGTGCCAGCAGCTCCAGGACAGGGTTCGGGGCCAACGTCCTGACTTTC. This codes for CASSSRTGFGANVLTF.

CDR3 sequence: CASRAGGGYKAGANVLTF. For the CDR3, the DNA is TGTGCCAGCAGGGCCGGGGGGGGATATAAGGCTGGGGCCAACGTCCTGACTTTC. The chain carries TRBV27 and TRBJ2-6, with 8 positions matching TRBD2. Trimming took 6 bases from V and 2 from J; bases not matched to a gene: 12. Looked up from germline, CDR1 is MNHEY and CDR2 is SMNVEV (reference sequence). The CDR3 is made up of 18 amino acids.

This clonotype occurred many times. This chain uses TRBV7-2 with TRBJ2-1; D unclear. V lost 5 bases to trimming and J lost 10 bases, with 9 bases between them. The CDR3 contains 11 residues. Germline CDR1 is SGHTA and CDR2 is FQGNSA. The chain's CDR3 is CASSLIQEQFF. DNA for the CDR3: TGTGCCAGCAGCCTCATTCAAGAGCAGTTCTTC.

In this sample, this clonotype turned up many times. The genes are TRBV11-3 and TRBJ2-1; D gene uncertain. Germline CDR1 SGHNT, CDR2 YENEEA. There are 18 residues in the CDR3. Trimming stripped 0 bases from V and 0 bases from J, with 15 bases between. The CDR3, as DNA: TGTGCCAGCAGCTTAGATGCCTCCCTCGACCGCTCCTACAATGAGCAGTTCTTC. The encoded protein is CASSLDASLDRSYNEQFF.

This clonotype has a count of ten or more. The CDR3 region has the DNA TGTGCCAGCAGTGGAGGGCAGGAGTTGGAGACCCAGTACTTC. This sequence encodes CASSGGQELETQYF. This sequence joins TRBV2 and TRBJ2-5; D possibly corresponds to TRBD2 (5 bases). The germline V and J ends were trimmed by 4 bases and 5 bases, with 14 bases remaining between them. This CDR3 spans 14 amino acids. CDR1 and CDR2 from the germline V gene are SNHLY and FYNNEI.

The J gene is TRBJ2-7, the V gene TRBV20-1; no clear D. Looked up from germline, CDR1 is DFQATT and CDR2 is SNEGSKA (reference sequence). V lost 4 bases and J 2 bases, leaving 15 bases between the germline ends. This CDR3 is built from 14 residues. The CDR3 is CSAITQDRAYEQYF. CDR3 nucleotides: TGCAGTGCTATCACACAAGACCGTGCCTACGAGCAGTACTTC.